This T cell receptor (beta chain) emerged from a study of a mutant IDH1 vaccine in newly diagnosed glioma. Study in general: Participants attended visit V12, the safety follow-up, at week 35, and then attended visit V13 at week 47.

Time point: week 47, end of study. What each vaccine dose contained was 300 ug of mutant IDH1 20-mer peptide, accompanied by topical imiquimod. Donors harbored newly found WHO grade 3 or 4 IDH1-mutant, ATRX-lost astrocytomas. About this clone itself: The antigen remains undetermined.

Sequencing used immunoSEQ multiplex PCR; TCRdb keeps in-frame clones, though not all of them. This sample yields fewer than 45,000 clones, of which 70% to 85% are seen a single time; around 20% belongs to the top ten. CDR1 is MDHEN and CDR2 is SYDVKM in the germline V gene. The CDR3 is made up of 16 amino acids. V lost 4 bases, J lost 2 bases, and 6 bases stayed unmatched. Study-level findings and limits: Apparently, pseudoprogression bore no relation to changes among the top peripheral T cell clonotypes. Vaccination elicited immune responses in roughly 93% of patients.

Sequencing was performed on PBMCs, taken from a glioma patient whose treatment included an IDH1 peptide vaccine. This TCR derives from a man aged 18 to 30 with glioma. Some clones in this sample may be carry-over from other donors' samples. The chain recombines TRBV28 with TRBJ1-4, with 8 positions matching TRBD1. The CDR3, as DNA: TGTGCCAGCAGTTCATTCCGGGACAGGACTAATGAAAAACTGTTTTTT. It is translated as CASSSFRDRTNEKLFF.